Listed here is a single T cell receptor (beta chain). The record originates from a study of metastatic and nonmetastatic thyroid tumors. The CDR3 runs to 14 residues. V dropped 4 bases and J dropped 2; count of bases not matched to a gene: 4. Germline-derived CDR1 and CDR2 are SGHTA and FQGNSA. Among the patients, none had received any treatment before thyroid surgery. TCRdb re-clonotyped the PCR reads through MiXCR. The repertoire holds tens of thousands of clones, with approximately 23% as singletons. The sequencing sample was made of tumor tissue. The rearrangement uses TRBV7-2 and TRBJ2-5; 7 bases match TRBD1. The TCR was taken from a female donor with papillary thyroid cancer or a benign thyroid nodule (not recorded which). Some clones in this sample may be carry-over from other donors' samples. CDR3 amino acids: CASSYWTGQETQYF. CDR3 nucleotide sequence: TGTGCCAGCAGCTATTGGACAGGTCAAGAGACCCAGTACTTC.